This passage covers 9 T cell receptor beta chains from one sample sequenced in a study of blood T cells in healthy people across ages (dated by TCRdb to the mid-2010s). Libraries were prepared through 5' RACE. Reads for this sample came from an Illumina HiSeq 2500. The second PCR ran for roughly 7 to 11 cycles and used a J-beta primer mix along with a sample-barcoded 5' primer. TCRdb ran its own pipeline on the public reads, namely fastp trimming at Q25 and MiXCR clone calling, and kept in-frame beta chains. Under each unique CDR3 protein, matching rows form one entry showing the most common genes and DNA. For this sample there are roughly 800,000 distinct CDR3 sequences; 58% appear just once. Approximately 21% of the sample belongs to the ten largest clones. The specimen was blood. These receptor sequences come from a man aged 25-40 years in good health.

This clonotype came up once. The chain uses TRBV7-2 and TRBJ2-1; a weak D match, TRBD2 (6 bases). The V gene lost 3 bases and the J gene lost 6 bases, with 12 bases spanning the gap. This CDR3 has 14 amino acids. Germline CDR1 reads SGHTA; CDR2 reads FQGNSA. The CDR3 region has the DNA TGTGCCAGCAGCTTTAAGGGAGGACCCAATGAGCAGTTCTTC. Its protein product is CASSFKGGPNEQFF.

Here the CDR3 reads CSARGDSLNQPQHF. The CDR3 DNA reads TGCAGTGCTAGGGGAGACAGTCTCAATCAGCCCCAGCATTTT. This rearrangement joins TRBV20-1 to TRBJ1-5; the D gene is possibly TRBD1 (5 bases). This CDR3 contains 14 residues. Germline V gene sequence: CDR1 DFQATT, CDR2 SNEGSKA (reference sequence). V was trimmed by 3 bases and J by 3 bases, leaving 12 bases between them.

This chain connects TRBV6-2 or TRBV6-3 to TRBJ2-7, with 9 bases identical to TRBD2. Germline lookup yields CDR1 MNHEY and CDR2 SVGEGT. V lost 0 bases to trimming and J lost 10 bases; unmatched junction nucleotides: 13. The CDR3 is 16 amino acids. This CDR3 reads CASSYSHSGREDVQYF. For the CDR3, the DNA is TGTGCCAGCAGTTACTCCCATAGCGGGAGAGAAGACGTTCAGTACTTC.

The chain uses TRBV5-1 and TRBJ2-1, with TRBD2 matching over 9 bases. The trim removed 0 bases at V and 5 bases at J, leaving 3 bases unmatched. CDR1 and CDR2 from the germline V gene are SGHRS and YFSETQ. There are 15 residues in the CDR3. For the CDR3, the DNA is TGCGCCAGCAGCTTGGGCGGGAGGGGAGACAATGAGCAGTTCTTC. Translating it yields CASSLGGRGDNEQFF.

This clonotype was seen a few times. The chain uses TRBV29-1 and TRBJ1-2; 11 bases map to TRBD1. The length of the CDR3 is 13 residues. Germline CDR1 and CDR2: SQVTM and ANQGSEA. V gave up 7 bases and J gave up 8 bases; unmatched junction bases: 9. This CDR3 is CSAWTGGLIGYTF. As DNA, the CDR3 is TGCAGCGCCTGGACAGGGGGCTTGATCGGCTACACCTTC. The full variable domain, with the rest looked up from reference TRBV29-1 and TRBJ1-2, is SAVISQKPSRDICQRGTSLTIQCQVDSQVTMMFWYRQQPGQSLTLIATANQGSEATYESGFVIDKFPISRPNLTFSTLTVSNMSPEDSSIYLCSAWTGGLIGYTFGSGTRLTVV.

V and J are TRBV20-1 and TRBJ2-5; a possible D gene is TRBD2 (5 bases). The CDR3 is 12 residues long. V lost 5 bases and J 2 bases, leaving 9 bases between the germline ends. Germline CDR1 and CDR2: DFQATT and SNEGSKA (reference sequence). The CDR3 DNA reads TGCAGTGCTGAAGGACTTCAAGAGACCCAGTACTTC. Its translation is CSAEGLQETQYF.

V gene TRBV12-3 or TRBV12-4 combines with J gene TRBJ1-2; D gene uncertain. The CDR3 contains 14 residues. Trimming removed 5 bases from V and 5 bases from J, with 15 bases in between. CDR3 bases: TGTGCCAGCAGTCCTATCGAAGCGTCATATGGCTACACCTTC. It encodes CASSPIEASYGYTF.

Turning to this clonotype: A read error may produce the germline difference seen at one junction end. Written as DNA, the CDR3 is TGTGCCAGCAGCTACGGACAGAGCACAGATACGCGGTATTTT. Translated: CASSYGQSTDTRYF. This chain connects TRBV7-9 to TRBJ2-3; possible D gene TRBD1, 6 bases. Germline V lookup: CDR1 SEHNR, CDR2 FQNEAQ (reference sequence). The CDR3 consists of 14 residues.

The gene calls are TRBV25-1 and TRBJ2-2; the D gene could be TRBD1 or TRBD2 (5 bases each). Germline lookup yields CDR1 MGHDK and CDR2 SYGVNS. V was cut by 3 bases and J by 2 bases, with 19 bases left in between. The CDR3 is made up of 18 amino acids. The CDR3 sequence: CASSEGPGPRSNTGELFF. CDR3 DNA: TGTGCCAGCAGTGAGGGCCCGGGACCCCGGTCCAACACCGGGGAGCTGTTTTTT. Filled out from reference TRBV25-1 and TRBJ2-2, the complete variable domain reads EADIYQTPRYLVIGTGKKITLECSQTMGHDKMYWYQQDPGMELHLIHYSYGVNSTEKGDLSSESTVSRIRTEHFPLTLESARPSHTSQYLCASSEGPGPRSNTGELFFGEGSRLTVL.